Sequencing of this T cell receptor beta chain was carried out in a study of shared clonotypes between healthy human individuals (dated by TCRdb to between 2020 and 2021). In the study overall: Three men and a couple of women, aged 18 to 49 years, made up the cohort. Per donor, three plates each were used for CD4 naive and CD4 memory, two for CD8 naive, and one for CD8 memory. Blood TCR repertoires of roughly 5 healthy adults were deeply sequenced to estimate repertoire size and the extent of clonotype sharing between individuals. To increase sequencing depth and limit assay-specific biases, TCR repertoire library preparation and sequencing were carried out by different laboratories using diverse techniques. Leukapheresis yielded between about 0.85 and 10 billion PBMCs per donor. The paper as a whole reports these results and caveats: Naive subsets generally had larger estimated clonotype richness than memory subsets. Based on pairwise subsampling, the degree of clonotype sharing among donors was expected to be affected by sequencing depth. The genetic and exposure-history diversity represented was limited by the small number of donors. Across a few donors, approximately 4.6% of naive CD4, 3.5% of naive CD8, roughly 2.2% of memory CD4, and approximately 0.42% of memory CD8 clonotypes were shared. Incomplete sequencing was indicated by rarefaction of sorted-subset datasets, despite the large sequencing depth. Compared with non-shared clonotypes, the clonotypes found in all four sorted-subset donors had higher generation probabilities. Only blood was sampled, and tissue TCR repertoires likely differ from those in blood.

Worth noting for this clone: The specificity of this receptor is unknown. It has no much larger one-base neighbor in the sample; base qualities were not kept.

From a lookup of the germline V gene, CDR1 and CDR2 are SGHRS and YFSETQ. The CDR3 measures 17 amino acids from cysteine to phenylalanine. The entry retains the CDR3 DNA only, 51 bases that are in frame from base 1. Here V drops 4 bases and J drops 4 bases, and the junction holds 9 bases not matched to any gene. Using the deep immunoSEQ assay, TCR CDR3 regions were amplified from genomic DNA by multiplex PCR. Extracted genomic DNA from each cell subset was spread evenly across all wells of several immunoSEQ 96-well plates, with each plate serving as a replicate. For sorted subsets, each replicate PCR was loaded with about 200 ng genomic DNA, equivalent to 30,000 or so T cell genomes. Purified libraries were quantified with a Qubit 3.0 fluorometer, sized on a Bioanalyzer 2100, and re-quantified with the KAPA Library Quantification kit. Every immunoSEQ 96-well plate was sequenced on a separate single-read 150-cycle Illumina NextSeq 550 flow cell. The original methods were these. Because only junctional sequences without quality scores were contained in the immunoSEQ output, filtering matching that applied to full-length reads could not be performed. Sequences were annotated with PyIR, a Python wrapper for IgBLAST v1.9, and V/J genes and CDR3 were assigned using IMGT germline references. Reads were removed for weak V/J assignments (E-value above 1e-6), missing CDR3, stop codons, out-of-frame junctions, or ambiguous translated residues. A V3J clonotype was defined by an identical inferred V gene, J gene, and CDR3 amino acid sequence. The percentage overlap between two repertoires was calculated by dividing the number of shared unique clonotypes by the size of the smaller repertoire. Repertoire richness was assessed with RTK rarefaction, the Chao1 estimator, and Recon v2.1 estimates of unobserved clonotypes. For all TCRbeta clonotypes obtained by the gDNA method from a handful of donors, generation probabilities were computed with OLGA. Entries here come from immuneACCESS through TCRdb and include only in-frame sequences with V and J called. Some clones fail to appear in such tables; in the studies checked, an unresolved V gene covers under half of the shortfall, and the cause of the remainder is unknown. V, J and clone size were drawn from that table, and D and trimming were deduced from the DNA. This sample is represented by about 2,500,000 clones; over 85% of them were singletons. Clones ranked in the top ten supply around 0.15% of the sample.

The donors were healthy, HIV-negative adults who had no recently reported acute infections or vaccinations. Only Caucasian adults living in Nashville, Tennessee, USA were represented among the donors. CD4+ T cells were enriched through magnetic negative selection, after which naive cells were positively selected on CD45RA and the remaining negative fraction served as the memory subset. Blood was collected by leukapheresis, and PBMCs were isolated by Ficoll-Histopaque density gradient centrifugation and then cryopreserved in liquid nitrogen vapor phase. Purity and quantity of every magnetically sorted T cell population were checked by analytical flow cytometry. Genomic DNA was isolated from every sorted fraction and measured by UV absorbance on a Nanodrop 2000c.

The sequence was obtained from a young man in good health. Here the chain combines TRBV5-1 and TRBJ1-4, and 11 bases in between align with TRBD1. Sequenced sample: naive CD4+ T cells sorted from blood. Taken with the paper, the label for cell subset or site translates to: CD45RA+ positively selected. The sequence in DNA is TGCGCCAGCAGCCAAGAGGGACAGGGGGGAATTAATGAAAAACTGTTTTTT. This translates into CASSQEGQGGINEKLFF.